Shown below are 5 T cell receptor beta chains from a single sample sequenced in a study of blood T cell repertoires in COVID-19. Data came from immunoSEQ multiplex PCR; TCRdb stores just in-frame clones and leaves some out. The sample comprises about 50,000 clones, around nine tenths of which are singletons, and around a tenth rests with the top ten. Source material: peripheral blood. These receptors all stem from a woman at least 80 years old with acute or convalescent COVID-19.

Details on this clone: One end of the junction is discordant with germline, which a read error may explain. This chain connects TRBV29-1 to TRBJ2-1, with 10 bases that match TRBD2. This CDR3 contains 16 residues. Germline-derived CDR1 and CDR2 are SQVTM and ANQGSEA. CDR3 loop: CSVTRLAGRIYSEQFF. CDR3 bases: TGCAGCGTGACCCGACTAGCGGGTCGAATTTACAGTGAGCAGTTCTTC.

The rearrangement links TRBV9 to TRBJ2-3; 10 nucleotides agree with TRBD1. The CDR3 consists of 15 residues. The V gene end was trimmed by 2 bases and the J gene end by 4 bases; junction bases not matched to a gene: 4. CDR1 is SGDLS and CDR2 is YYNGEE in the germline V gene. The CDR3 sequence is CASSVGTGVADTQYF. The CDR3 DNA follows: TGTGCCAGCAGCGTGGGGACAGGGGTGGCAGATACGCAGTATTTT.

This chain connects TRBV5-8 to TRBJ2-1; tentative D call: TRBD2 (5 bases). The germline V gene has CDR1 SGHTS and CDR2 YDEGEE. The CDR3 loop spans 14 amino acids. V lost 4 bases, J lost 3 bases, and 11 bases lay in between. CDR3 sequence (DNA): TGTGCCAGCAGCCGGGGAGAGGTCTACAATGAGCAGTTCTTC. It codes for CASSRGEVYNEQFF. Complete variable domain (other parts from reference TRBV5-8 and TRBJ2-1): EAGVTQSPTHLIKTRGQQATLRCSPISGHTSVYWYQQALGLGLQFLLWYDEGEERNRGNFPPRFSGRQFPNYSSELNVNALELEDSALYLCASSRGEVYNEQFFGPGTRLTVL.

The chain employs TRBV5-6 and TRBJ1-2; 7 bases align to TRBD1. The CDR3 has 17 residues. The germline CDR1 and CDR2 sequences are SGHDT and YYEEEE. With V trimmed by 4 bases and J by 3 bases, 15 bases remained unmatched. The CDR3 bases are TGTGCCAGCAGCACTGACAGGGCAAGAGCTTTTTACTATGGCTACACCTTC. Its translation: CASSTDRARAFYYGYTF. Supplemented by reference TRBV5-6 and TRBJ1-2, the full variable domain reads DAGVTQSPTHLIKTRGQQVTLRCSPKSGHDTVSWYQQALGQGPQFIFQYYEEEERQRGNFPDRFSGHQFPNYSSELNVNALLLGDSALYLCASSTDRARAFYYGYTFGSGTRLTVV.

The chain has TRBV28 and TRBJ1-2; 9 bases match TRBD1. Germline-derived CDR1 and CDR2 are MDHEN and SYDVKM. Trimming cost V 10 bases and J 2 bases; bases outside gene matches: 11. The CDR3 spans 15 residues. The CDR3 sequence: CATANHGTGNYGYTF. The CDR3 DNA reads TGTGCCACCGCGAACCATGGGACAGGGAACTATGGCTACACCTTC.